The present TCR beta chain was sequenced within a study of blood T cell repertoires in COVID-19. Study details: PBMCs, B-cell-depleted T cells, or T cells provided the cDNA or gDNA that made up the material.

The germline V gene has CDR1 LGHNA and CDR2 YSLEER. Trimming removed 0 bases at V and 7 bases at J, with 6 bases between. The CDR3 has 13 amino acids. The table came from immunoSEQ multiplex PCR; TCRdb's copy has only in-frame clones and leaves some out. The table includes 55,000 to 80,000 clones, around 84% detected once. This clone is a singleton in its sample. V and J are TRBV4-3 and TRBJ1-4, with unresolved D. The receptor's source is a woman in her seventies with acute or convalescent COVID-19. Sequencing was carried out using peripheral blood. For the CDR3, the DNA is TGCGCCAGCAGCCAAGATCGGAGTGAAAAACTGTTTTTT. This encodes CASSQDRSEKLFF.